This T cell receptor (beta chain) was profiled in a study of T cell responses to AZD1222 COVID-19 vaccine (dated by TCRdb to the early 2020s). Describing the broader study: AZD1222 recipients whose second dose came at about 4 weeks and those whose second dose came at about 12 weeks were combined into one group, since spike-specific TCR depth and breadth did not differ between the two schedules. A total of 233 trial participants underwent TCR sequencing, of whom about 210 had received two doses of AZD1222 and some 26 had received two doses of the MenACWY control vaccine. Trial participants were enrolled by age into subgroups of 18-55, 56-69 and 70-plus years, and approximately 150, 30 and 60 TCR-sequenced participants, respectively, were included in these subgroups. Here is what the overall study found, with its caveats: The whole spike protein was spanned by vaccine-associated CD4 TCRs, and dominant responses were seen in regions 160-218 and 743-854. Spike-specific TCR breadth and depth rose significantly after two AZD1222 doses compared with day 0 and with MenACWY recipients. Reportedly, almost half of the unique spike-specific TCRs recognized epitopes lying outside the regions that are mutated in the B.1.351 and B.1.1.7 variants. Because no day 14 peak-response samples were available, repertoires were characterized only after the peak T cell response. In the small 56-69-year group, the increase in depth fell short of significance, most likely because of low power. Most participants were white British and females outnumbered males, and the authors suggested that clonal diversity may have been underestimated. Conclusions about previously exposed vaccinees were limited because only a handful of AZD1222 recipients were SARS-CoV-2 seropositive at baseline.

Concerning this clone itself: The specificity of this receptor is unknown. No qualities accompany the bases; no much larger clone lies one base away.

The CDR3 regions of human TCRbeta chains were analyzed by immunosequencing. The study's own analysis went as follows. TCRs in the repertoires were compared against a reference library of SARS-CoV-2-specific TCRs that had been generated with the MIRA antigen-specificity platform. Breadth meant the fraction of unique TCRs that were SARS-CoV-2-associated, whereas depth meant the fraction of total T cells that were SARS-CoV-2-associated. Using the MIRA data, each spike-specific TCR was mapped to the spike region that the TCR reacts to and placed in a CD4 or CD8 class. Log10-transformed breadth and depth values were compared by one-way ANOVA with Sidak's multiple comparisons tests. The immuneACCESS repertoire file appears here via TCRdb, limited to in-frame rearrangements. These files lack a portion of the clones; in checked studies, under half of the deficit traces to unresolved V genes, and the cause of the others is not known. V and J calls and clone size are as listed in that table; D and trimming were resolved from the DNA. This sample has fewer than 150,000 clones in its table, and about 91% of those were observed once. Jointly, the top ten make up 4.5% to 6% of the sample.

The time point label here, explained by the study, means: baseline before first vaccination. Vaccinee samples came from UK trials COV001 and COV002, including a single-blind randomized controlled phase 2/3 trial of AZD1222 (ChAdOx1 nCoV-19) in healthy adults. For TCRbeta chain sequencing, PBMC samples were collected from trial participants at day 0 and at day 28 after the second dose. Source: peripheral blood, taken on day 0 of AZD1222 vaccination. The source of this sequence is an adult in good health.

This receptor carries the CDR3 CASSDDPSGYTF. The nucleotide sequence is given as TGTGCCAGCAGTGATGACCCTAGCGGCTACACCTTC. The chain is encoded by TRBV25-1 joined to TRBJ1-2, with the D gene uncertain. The junction carries 10 bases between V and J, which are trimmed by 3 bases and 8 bases respectively. Inclusive of the bounding cysteine and phenylalanine, the CDR3 is 12 residues long. Only the CDR3 part of the read is kept: 36 bases, read in frame from the first base. According to the germline V gene, CDR1 reads MGHDK and CDR2 reads SYGVNS.